A selection of T cell receptor beta chains follows, all from one sample in a study of shared clonotypes between healthy human individuals. TCRdb keeps only in-frame clones here, not all; method: immunoSEQ multiplex PCR. This table holds 800,000 to 950,000 clones, just over 95% found once. The sequenced material came from naive CD8+ T cells sorted from blood. These receptors all come from a man aged 25-40 years in good health. Both conserved end residues are part of each CDR3. Each record gives: clone size, D gene, V gene, J gene, CDR3 length, CDR3 protein, CDR3 DNA. D genes are given only for firm matches. The size entry is marked missing in some rows and otherwise reads once, few, many or a size class.

.,.,TRBV9,TRBJ2-2,15,CASSPRRASTGELFF,TGTGCCAGCAGCCCCCGGAGGGCGAGCACCGGGGAGCTGTTTTTT
.,TRBD1,TRBV12-5,TRBJ1-5,17,CASGTSQVDRGGQPQHF,TGTGCTAGTGGGACATCCCAAGTCGACAGGGGCGGTCAGCCCCAGCATTTT
.,TRBD2,TRBV10-1,TRBJ2-3,14,CASGTSGIGDTQYF,TGCGCCAGTGGGACTAGCGGGATCGGAGATACGCAGTATTTT
.,TRBD1,TRBV18,TRBJ1-2,15,CASFLDRGRNYGYTF,TGTGCCAGCTTCCTGGACAGGGGAAGGAACTATGGCTACACCTTC
.,TRBD1,TRBV27,TRBJ2-7,16,CASSLSRDSGVYEQYF,TGTGCCAGCAGTTTATCCCGGGACAGTGGTGTCTACGAGCAGTACTTC
.,.,TRBV7-8,TRBJ2-7,16,CASSFASGVLSYEQYF,TGTGCCAGCAGCTTCGCGTCAGGGGTACTCTCCTACGAGCAGTACTTC
.,.,TRBV11-3,TRBJ2-2,16,CASSLALGTNTGELFF,TGTGCCAGCAGCTTAGCTTTGGGCACCAACACCGGGGAGCTGTTTTTT
.,.,TRBV29-1,TRBJ2-7,13,CSVTVQGRYEQYF,TGCAGCGTTACCGTCCAAGGGCGCTACGAGCAGTACTTC
.,.,TRBV29-1,TRBJ2-7,16,CSVEGVGGANTYEQYF,TGCAGCGTTGAAGGGGTAGGCGGGGCTAATACCTACGAGCAGTACTTC
.,TRBD2,TRBV9,TRBJ2-7,16,CASSVDVGGSFHEQYF,TGTGCCAGCAGCGTAGACGTCGGCGGGAGTTTCCACGAGCAGTACTTC
.,TRBD1,TRBV5-5,TRBJ2-7,13,CASSFDRGYEQYF,TGTGCCAGCAGCTTCGACAGGGGCTACGAGCAGTACTTC
.,TRBD2,TRBV29-1,TRBJ2-1,14,CSVPGLAGDNEQFF,TGCAGCGTACCCGGACTAGCGGGAGACAATGAGCAGTTCTTC
.,TRBD1,TRBV9,TRBJ2-1,17,CASSVGTGESSYNEQFF,TGTGCCAGCAGCGTCGGGACAGGGGAAAGTAGTTACAATGAGCAGTTCTTC
few,TRBD2,TRBV27,TRBJ2-7,14,CASSFSSGNYEQYF,TGTGCCAGCAGTTTTTCTAGCGGGAACTACGAGCAGTACTTC
.,TRBD1,TRBV7-6,TRBJ2-2,16,CASSRTGGDYTGELFF,TGTGCCAGCAGCCGGACAGGGGGGGACTACACCGGGGAGCTGTTTTTT
.,TRBD2,TRBV5-4,TRBJ2-7,15,CASSGTSGNGYEQYF,TGTGCCAGCAGCGGGACTAGCGGGAACGGCTACGAGCAGTACTTC
.,.,TRBV28,TRBJ2-7,13,CATAGTQGHEQYF,TGTGCCACCGCGGGGACACAGGGCCACGAGCAGTACTTC
.,.,TRBV7-9,TRBJ1-2,14,CASSLAAGNHGYTF,TGTGCCAGCAGCTTAGCGGCAGGGAATCATGGCTACACCTTC
.,.,TRBV19,TRBJ1-5,14,CASTSGLGNQPQHF,.
.,TRBD1,TRBV7-6,TRBJ2-7,14,CASSPGQGPNEQYF,TGTGCCAGCAGCCCGGGACAGGGGCCCAACGAGCAGTACTTC
.,.,TRBV29-1,TRBJ2-1,12,CSGEDNYNEQFF,TGCAGCGGCGAGGACAATTACAATGAGCAGTTCTTC
.,.,TRBV6-5,TRBJ2-7,14,CASSYRDVGYEQYF,TGTGCCAGCAGTTACCGGGACGTAGGGTACGAGCAGTACTTC
once,.,TRBV6-1,TRBJ2-2,15,CASCRETQNTGELFF,TGTGCCAGCTGCCGGGAGACACAGAACACCGGGGAGCTGTTTTTT
.,.,TRBV29-1,TRBJ2-2,13,CSALSGNTGELFF,TGCAGCGCCCTTAGCGGGAACACCGGGGAGCTGTTTTTT
.,.,TRBV5-1,TRBJ2-5,13,CASRGLLGETQYF,TGCGCCAGCAGGGGACTTTTGGGGGAGACCCAGTACTTC
once,.,TRBV11-2,TRBJ2-1,18,CASSFSTPSASSYNEQFF,TGTGCCAGCAGCTTTAGCACCCCTAGCGCGAGCTCCTACAATGAGCAGTTCTTC
.,.,TRBV6-1,TRBJ2-7,14,CASTPLASAYEQYF,TGTGCCAGCACCCCTTTGGCCAGCGCGTACGAGCAGTACTTC